This T cell receptor beta chain derives from a study of T-cell memory formation after mild COVID-19. This clonotype has more than one count but fewer than ten. Trimming stripped 5 bases from V and 8 bases from J, with 19 bases between. Germline lookup yields CDR1 SGHAT and CDR2 FQNNGV. CDR3 length: 15 amino acids. MiXCR, run by TCRdb on the 5' RACE reads, gives a single entry per CDR3 protein. The repertoire holds around 450,000 distinct CDR3 sequences, with 20% as singletons. The sample consisted of PBMCs or a T cell subset sorted from them (not recorded which). The V call is TRBV11-2, the J call TRBJ2-1; D could derive from TRBD1 or TRBD2 (5 bases each). The receptor's source is an adult woman who had mild COVID-19 (a few samples of this study predate the infection). Cell type and time point are not known. CDR3 residues: CASSIWDGGLDEQFF. CDR3 nucleotides: TGTGCCAGCAGCATCTGGGACGGTGGGTTGGATGAGCAGTTCTTC.